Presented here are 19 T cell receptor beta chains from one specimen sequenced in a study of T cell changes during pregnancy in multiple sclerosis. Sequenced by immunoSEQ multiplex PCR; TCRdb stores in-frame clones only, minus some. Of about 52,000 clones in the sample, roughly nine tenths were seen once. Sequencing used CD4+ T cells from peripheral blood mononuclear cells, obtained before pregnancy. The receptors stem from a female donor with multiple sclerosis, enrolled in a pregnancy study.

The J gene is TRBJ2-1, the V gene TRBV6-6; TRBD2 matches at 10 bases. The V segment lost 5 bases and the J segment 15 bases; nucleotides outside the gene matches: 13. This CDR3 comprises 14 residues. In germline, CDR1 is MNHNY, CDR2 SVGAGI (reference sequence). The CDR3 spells CASSPQLGLAEVFF. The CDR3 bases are TGTGCCAGCAGTCCGCAGTTAGGACTAGCGGAGGTGTTCTTC.

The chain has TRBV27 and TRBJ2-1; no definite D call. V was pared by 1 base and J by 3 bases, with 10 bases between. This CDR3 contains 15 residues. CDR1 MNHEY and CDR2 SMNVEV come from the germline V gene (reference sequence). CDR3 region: CASSLYSSLYNEQFF. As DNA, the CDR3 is TGTGCCAGCAGTTTATATTCTAGTCTCTACAATGAGCAGTTCTTC.

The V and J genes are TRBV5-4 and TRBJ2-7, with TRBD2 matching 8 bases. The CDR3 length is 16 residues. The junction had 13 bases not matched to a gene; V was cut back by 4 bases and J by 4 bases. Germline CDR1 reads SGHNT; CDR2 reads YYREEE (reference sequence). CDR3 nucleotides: TGTGCCAGCAGCCAGAAGCGGGAGCCGGCGGGATACGAGCAGTACTTC. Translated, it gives CASSQKREPAGYEQYF.

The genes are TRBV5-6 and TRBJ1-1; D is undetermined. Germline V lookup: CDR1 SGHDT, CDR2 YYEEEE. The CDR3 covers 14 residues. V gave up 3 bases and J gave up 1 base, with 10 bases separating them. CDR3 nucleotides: TGTGCCAGCAGCTCCGTTTACGGGAACACTGAAGCTTTCTTT. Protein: CASSSVYGNTEAFF.

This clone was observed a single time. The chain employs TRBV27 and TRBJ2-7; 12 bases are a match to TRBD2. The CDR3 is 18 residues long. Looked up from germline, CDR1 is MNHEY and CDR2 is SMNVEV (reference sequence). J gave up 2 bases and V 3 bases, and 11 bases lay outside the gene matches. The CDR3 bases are TGTGCCAGCAGTTTCCGGGACAGGGGACTAGCGGGCCCCTACGAGCAGTACTTC. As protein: CASSFRDRGLAGPYEQYF.

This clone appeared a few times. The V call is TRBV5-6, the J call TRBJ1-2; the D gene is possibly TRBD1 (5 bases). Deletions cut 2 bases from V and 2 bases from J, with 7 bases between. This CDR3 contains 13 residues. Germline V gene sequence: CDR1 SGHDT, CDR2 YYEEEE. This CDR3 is CASSFAGNYGYTF. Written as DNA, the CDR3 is TGTGCCAGCAGCTTCGCAGGGAACTATGGCTACACCTTC.

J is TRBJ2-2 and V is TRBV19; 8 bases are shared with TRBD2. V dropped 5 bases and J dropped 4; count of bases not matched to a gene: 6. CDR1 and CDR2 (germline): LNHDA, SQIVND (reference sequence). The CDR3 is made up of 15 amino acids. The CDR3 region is CASSVRGGGTGELFF. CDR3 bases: TGTGCCAGTAGTGTCCGGGGGGGTGGCACCGGGGAGCTGTTTTTT.

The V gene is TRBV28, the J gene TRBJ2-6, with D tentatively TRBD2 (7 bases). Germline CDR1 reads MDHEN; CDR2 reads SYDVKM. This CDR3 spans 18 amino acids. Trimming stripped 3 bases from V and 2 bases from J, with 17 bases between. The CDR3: CASSFPRGAAPGANVLTF. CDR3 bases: TGTGCCAGCAGTTTTCCTCGGGGGGCAGCGCCTGGGGCCAACGTCCTGACTTTC.

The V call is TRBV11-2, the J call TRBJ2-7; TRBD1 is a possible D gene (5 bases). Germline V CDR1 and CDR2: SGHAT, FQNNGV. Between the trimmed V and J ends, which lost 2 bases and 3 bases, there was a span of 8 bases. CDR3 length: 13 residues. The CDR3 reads CASSLQGGYEQYF. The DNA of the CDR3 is TGTGCCAGCAGCTTACAGGGCGGCTACGAGCAGTACTTC. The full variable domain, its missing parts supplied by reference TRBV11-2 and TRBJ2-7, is EAGVAQSPRYKIIEKRQSVAFWCNPISGHATLYWYQQILGQGPKLLIQFQNNGVVDDSQLPKDRFSAERLKGVDSTLKIQPAKLEDSAVYLCASSLQGGYEQYFGPGTRLTVT.

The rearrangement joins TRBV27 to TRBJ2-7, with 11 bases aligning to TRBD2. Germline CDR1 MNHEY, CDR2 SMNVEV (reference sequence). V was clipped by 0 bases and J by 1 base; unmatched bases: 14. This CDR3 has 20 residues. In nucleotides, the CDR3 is TGTGCCAGCAGTTTATCGCCCATGAAGGCTAGCGGGAGGTTTTCCTACGAGCAGTACTTC. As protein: CASSLSPMKASGRFSYEQYF.

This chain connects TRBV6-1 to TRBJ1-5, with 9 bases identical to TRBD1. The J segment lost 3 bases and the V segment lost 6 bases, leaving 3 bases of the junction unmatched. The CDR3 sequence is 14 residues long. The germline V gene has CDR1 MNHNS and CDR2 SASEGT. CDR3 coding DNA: TGTGCCAGCAGGGGGACAGGGTTCAATCAGCCCCAGCATTTT. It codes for CASRGTGFNQPQHF.

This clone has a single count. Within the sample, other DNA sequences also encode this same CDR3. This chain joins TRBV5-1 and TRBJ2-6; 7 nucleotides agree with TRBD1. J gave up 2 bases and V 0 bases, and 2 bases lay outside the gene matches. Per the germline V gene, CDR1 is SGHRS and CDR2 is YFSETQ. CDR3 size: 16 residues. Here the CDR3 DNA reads TGCGCCAGCAGCTTGGGGCAGGGGGCTGGGGCCAACGTCCTGACTTTC. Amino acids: CASSLGQGAGANVLTF.

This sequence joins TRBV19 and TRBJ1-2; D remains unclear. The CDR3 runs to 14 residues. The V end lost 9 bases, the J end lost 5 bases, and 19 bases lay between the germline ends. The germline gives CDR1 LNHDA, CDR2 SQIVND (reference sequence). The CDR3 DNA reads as TGTGCCAGCCACCAAGGGCGAGTAGCGTATGGCTACACCTTC. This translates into CASHQGRVAYGYTF.

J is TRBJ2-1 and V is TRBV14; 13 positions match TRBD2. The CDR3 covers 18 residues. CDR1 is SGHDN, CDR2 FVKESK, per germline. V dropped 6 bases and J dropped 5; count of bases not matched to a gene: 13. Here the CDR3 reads CASSLGLAGVVLDNEQFF. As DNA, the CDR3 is TGTGCCAGCAGTCTAGGACTAGCGGGAGTGGTCTTGGACAATGAGCAGTTCTTC.

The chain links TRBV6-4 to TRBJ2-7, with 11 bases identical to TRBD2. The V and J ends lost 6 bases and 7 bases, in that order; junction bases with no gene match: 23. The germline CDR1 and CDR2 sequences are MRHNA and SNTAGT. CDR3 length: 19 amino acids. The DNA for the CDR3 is TGTGCCAGCAGCGCCGGGACTAGCGGTACCCCCCGGTACTTGGGGGAGCAGTACTTC. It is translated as CASSAGTSGTPRYLGEQYF.

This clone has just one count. The CDR3 DNA reads TGCGCCAGCAGCCAACCAACTAGCTCGTCCTACAATGAGCAGTTCTTC. This translates into CASSQPTSSSYNEQFF. J is TRBJ2-1 and V is TRBV4-1; a weak D match, TRBD2 (6 bases). The CDR3 consists of 16 residues. Germline assignment: CDR1 MGHRA and CDR2 YSYEKL. With 2 bases removed from V and 1 base from J, the gap between germline ends came to 12 bases.

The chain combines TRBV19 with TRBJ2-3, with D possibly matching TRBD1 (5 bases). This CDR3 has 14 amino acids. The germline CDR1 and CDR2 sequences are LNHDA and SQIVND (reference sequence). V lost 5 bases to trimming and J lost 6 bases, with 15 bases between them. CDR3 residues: CASSRASRADTQYF. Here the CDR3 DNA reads TGTGCCAGTAGTCGAGCCTCCAGGGCGGATACGCAGTATTTT.

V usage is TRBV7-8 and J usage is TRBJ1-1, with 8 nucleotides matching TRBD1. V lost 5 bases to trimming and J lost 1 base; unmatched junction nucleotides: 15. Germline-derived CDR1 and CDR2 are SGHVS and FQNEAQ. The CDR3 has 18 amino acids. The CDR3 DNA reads TGTGCCAGCAGCCCGCCACCCGGACAGGGAAAAGAGAACACTGAAGCTTTCTTT. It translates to CASSPPPGQGKENTEAFF.

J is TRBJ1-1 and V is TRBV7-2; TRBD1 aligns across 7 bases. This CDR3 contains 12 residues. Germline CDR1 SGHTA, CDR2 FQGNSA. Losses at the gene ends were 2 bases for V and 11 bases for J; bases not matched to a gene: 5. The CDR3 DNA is TGTGCCAGCAGCTTAATACAGGGGAGGGCTTTCTTT. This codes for CASSLIQGRAFF.